This T cell receptor beta chain originates from a study of response to subunit inactivated influenza vaccine. Each CDR3 protein gets one entry after TCRdb re-called the RT-PCR reads with MiXCR. This sample yields hundreds of thousands of distinct CDR3 sequences, of which about 25% are seen a single time; approximately 2% belongs to the top ten. The germline V and J ends were trimmed by 1 base and 0 bases, with 7 bases remaining between them. The CDR3 length is 14 residues. Germline V gene sequence: CDR1 SGHTA, CDR2 FQGNSA. There are many counts of this clonotype. Its antigen is still unknown. The study, taken as a whole, reports: Researchers suggested that each seasonal influenza vaccination recruits few new T cells.

This TCR came from a man aged 45-60 years who received an inactivated influenza vaccine. Sequenced material: CD4+ T cells sorted from PBMCs, taken roughly 5 days after vaccination. The chain couples TRBV7-2 to TRBJ2-7, with D hard to call. The CDR3 loop reads CASSLGAYSYEQYF. In nucleotides, the CDR3 is TGTGCCAGCAGCTTAGGGGCATACTCCTACGAGCAGTACTTC.